This T cell receptor beta chain was retrieved from a study of cytomegalovirus exposure and HLA in healthy donors. Points from the study as a whole: Earlier analysis found most TCR beta V segments productive about 87% or about 30% of the time. Available immune exposure information was restricted to CMV serostatus only.

Researchers ran the PCR with 60 Vbeta and 13 Jbeta primers. Libraries were prepared by immunoSEQ multiplex PCR; TCRdb keeps only in-frame clonotypes and omits some of them. The sample includes about 200,000 clones, about 84% of them seen just once. A remark on this clone: Its antigen is unidentified.

Germline lookup yields CDR1 LNHDA and CDR2 SQIVND (reference sequence). The V gene lost 3 bases and the J gene lost 6 bases, with 11 bases spanning the gap. The CDR3 contains 14 residues. The V gene is TRBV19, the J gene TRBJ1-4, with D possibly TRBD1 on 5 matching bases. Input material: PBMCs. The source is a woman in her twenties or thirties in good health and CMV-seropositive. The CDR3 sequence: CASSIIQGDEKLFF. CDR3 nucleotide sequence: TGTGCCAGTAGTATCATTCAAGGGGATGAAAAACTGTTTTTT.